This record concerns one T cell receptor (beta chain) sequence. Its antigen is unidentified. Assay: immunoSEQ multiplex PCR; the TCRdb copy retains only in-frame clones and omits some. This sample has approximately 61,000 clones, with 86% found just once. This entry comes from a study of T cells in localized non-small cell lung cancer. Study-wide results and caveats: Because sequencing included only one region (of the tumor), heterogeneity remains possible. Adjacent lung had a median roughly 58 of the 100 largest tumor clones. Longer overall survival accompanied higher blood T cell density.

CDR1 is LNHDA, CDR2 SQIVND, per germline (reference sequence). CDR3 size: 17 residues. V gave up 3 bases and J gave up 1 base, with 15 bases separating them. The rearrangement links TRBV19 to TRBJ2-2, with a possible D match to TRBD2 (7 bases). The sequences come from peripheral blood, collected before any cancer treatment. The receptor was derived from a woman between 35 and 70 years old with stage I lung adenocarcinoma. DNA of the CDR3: TGTGCCAGTAGTATCGCGGGGGCAGGGGTGAACACCGGGGAGCTGTTTTTT. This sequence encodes CASSIAGAGVNTGELFF.